This TCR beta chain was captured in a study of blood T cell repertoires in COVID-19. Study-level information: Some COVID-19 samples were acute and others convalescent; all came from the United States, Italy and Spain. Sources were T cells, B-cell-depleted T cells, or PBMCs; the material itself was cDNA or gDNA.

CDR3 length: 15 residues. The V gene's germline CDR1 is LNHDA and CDR2 SQIVND (reference sequence). Between the trimmed V and J ends, which lost 5 bases and 3 bases, there was a span of 14 bases. Original handling: The authors estimated nucleated cell counts from reference gene primer amplification. TCRdb's copy holds only in-frame clones and misses some; the assay was immunoSEQ multiplex PCR. V, J and clone size were drawn from that table, and D and trimming were deduced from the DNA. The sample contains over 350,000 clones, 75% to 90% of which appear only once. Source material: peripheral blood. The clonotype was recovered from a woman aged 25 to 39 with active or convalescent COVID-19. The V call is TRBV19, the J call TRBJ1-5, with D tentatively TRBD1 (6 bases). The CDR3 sequence is CASSPEGQPNQPQHF. The CDR3 region has the DNA TGTGCCAGTAGTCCGGAAGGACAGCCCAATCAGCCCCAGCATTTT.